The 26 T cell receptor beta chains presented below share a single source sample, sequenced in a study of blood T cell repertoires in COVID-19. Produced via immunoSEQ multiplex PCR; TCRdb's table is partial and in-frame only. Of about 260,000 clones in the sample, approximately 89% were seen once. Sequencing used PBMCs or T cells enriched from blood (not recorded which). The receptors here all came from a man aged 40-49 years who had been exposed to COVID-19.

This clone appeared a single time. V and J are TRBV15 and TRBJ2-2; 7 bases map to TRBD1. Germline V gives CDR1 LNHNV, CDR2 YYDKDF (reference sequence). V was pared by 0 bases and J by 2 bases, with 6 bases of the junction left unmatched. The CDR3 extends over 17 amino acids. Here the CDR3 reads CATSRDLGTANTGELFF. In nucleotides, the CDR3 is TGTGCCACCAGCAGAGATCTGGGGACAGCAAACACCGGGGAGCTGTTTTTT.

The chain joins TRBV7-9 to TRBJ1-1, with 7 nucleotides matching TRBD1. Germline CDR1 is SEHNR and CDR2 is FQNEAQ (reference sequence). J was trimmed by 11 bases and V by 5 bases; bases with no gene match: 8. There are 12 residues in the CDR3. CDR3 protein: CASSQPRDSAFF. Here the CDR3 DNA reads TGTGCCAGCAGCCAGCCCCGGGACAGTGCTTTCTTT.

The V call is TRBV7-2, the J call TRBJ2-3; TRBD2 matches at 14 bases. J was trimmed by 8 bases and V by 5 bases; bases with no gene match: 3. The CDR3 length is 14 residues. The V gene's germline CDR1 is SGHTA and CDR2 FQGNSA. CDR3 sequence: CASSLGLAGGTQYF. Written as DNA, the CDR3 is TGTGCCAGCAGCCTAGGACTAGCGGGAGGTACGCAGTATTTT.

V and J are TRBV19 and TRBJ2-7; TRBD1 aligns across 9 bases. Germline trimming cut 3 bases from V and 4 bases from J; bases unmatched to any gene: 4. Germline CDR1 and CDR2: LNHDA and SQIVND (reference sequence). The CDR3 is 14 residues long. CDR3 sequence (DNA): TGTGCCAGTAGTATCTCCGGGACAGGGTACGAGCAGTACTTC. It codes for CASSISGTGYEQYF.

The chain carries TRBV6-2 or TRBV6-3 and TRBJ1-2, with a weak D call TRBD1 (5 bases). The CDR3 consists of 14 residues. Trimming removed 2 bases from V and 7 bases from J, with 14 bases in between. The germline V gene encodes CDR1 MNHEY and CDR2 SVGEGT. The CDR3 reads CASSYEQVSSGYTF. In nucleotides, the CDR3 is TGTGCCAGCAGTTACGAACAGGTATCGAGTGGCTACACCTTC.

This chain uses TRBV12-3 or TRBV12-4 with TRBJ2-3, with 8 bases that match TRBD1. This CDR3 is 13 amino acids long. V lost 5 bases and J lost 8; bases outside the gene matches: 6. The CDR3 reads CASSKRQGRTQYF. In nucleotides, the CDR3 is TGTGCCAGCAGTAAAAGACAGGGGCGTACGCAGTATTTT.

This clone was counted once. V and J are TRBV15 and TRBJ2-2; D may be TRBD1 (5 bases). The CDR3 length is 17 residues. Germline V gene data show CDR1 as LNHNV and CDR2 as YYDKDF (reference sequence). The germline V and J ends were trimmed by 0 bases and 1 base, with 12 bases remaining between them. The CDR3 loop reads CATSRDRGTGNTGELFF. The CDR3 nucleotides are TGTGCCACCAGCAGAGATCGAGGAACAGGGAACACCGGGGAGCTGTTTTTT.

The V call is TRBV5-6, the J call TRBJ1-1; D not certain. The ends were cut back, 4 bases at V and 0 bases at J, with 16 bases in the middle. The CDR3 totals 16 residues. The germline V gene has CDR1 SGHDT and CDR2 YYEEEE. CDR3 in amino acids: CASSQTPGSLNTEAFF. CDR3 coding DNA: TGTGCCAGCAGCCAAACCCCCGGGAGCCTGAACACTGAAGCTTTCTTT.

This clone appeared a single time. The chain couples TRBV27 to TRBJ2-1, with TRBD2 as a possible D gene (6 bases). V lost 6 bases and J 6 bases, leaving 15 bases between the germline ends. CDR3 length: 14 amino acids. The germline V gene has CDR1 MNHEY and CDR2 SMNVEV (reference sequence). CDR3 bases: TGTGCCAGCAGAGAGGAGGGCCAACCCAATGAGCAGTTCTTC. This gives the protein CASREEGQPNEQFF.

CDR3 bases: TGTGCCAGCAGCTTAGGCAGGGGAATAAATGAGCAGTTCTTC. This encodes CASSLGRGINEQFF. The chain recombines TRBV11-3 with TRBJ2-1, with D perhaps matching TRBD1 (6 bases). Trimming stripped 1 base from V and 7 bases from J, with 11 bases between. Germline V CDR1 and CDR2: SGHNT, YENEEA. CDR3 length: 14 amino acids. The whole variable domain, filled in from reference TRBV11-3 and TRBJ2-1, reads EAGVVQSPRYKIIEKKQPVAFWCNPISGHNTLYWYLQNLGQGPELLIRYENEEAVDDSQLPKDRFSAERLKGVDSTLKIQPAELGDSAVYLCASSLGRGINEQFFGPGTRLTVL.

The genes are TRBV6-4 and TRBJ2-1; 7 nucleotides match TRBD1. CDR1 is MRHNA, CDR2 SNTAGT, per germline. The junction had 8 bases not matched to a gene; V was cut back by 4 bases and J by 8 bases. CDR3 length equals 14 residues. The CDR3 DNA sequence: TGTGCCAGCAGTGTTGGACAGGATTTTGATGAGCAGTTCTTC. It yields the protein CASSVGQDFDEQFF.

The chain employs TRBV27 and TRBJ2-2; TRBD1 matches 7 bases. Germline V CDR1 and CDR2: MNHEY, SMNVEV (reference sequence). The ends lost 5 bases at V and 4 bases at J; junction bases unmatched: 4. This CDR3 is 14 amino acids long. The CDR3: CASSRAGGTGELFF. For the CDR3, the DNA is TGTGCCAGCAGTCGGGCAGGGGGCACCGGGGAGCTGTTTTTT.

This clone was seen more than once but under ten times. This CDR3 is CASRSTVFSNQPQHF. Here the CDR3 DNA reads TGTGCCAGCAGAAGCACAGTGTTTAGCAATCAGCCCCAGCATTTT. The chain uses TRBV28 and TRBJ1-5; D is uncertain. V lost 6 bases and J lost 0, with 12 bases in between. Germline V gives CDR1 MDHEN, CDR2 SYDVKM. The CDR3 totals 15 residues. The full variable domain, its missing parts supplied by reference TRBV28 and TRBJ1-5, is DVKVTQSSRYLVKRTGEKVFLECVQDMDHENMFWYRQDPGLGLRLIYFSYDVKMKEKGDIPEGYSVSREKKERFSLILESASTNQTSMYLCASRSTVFSNQPQHFGDGTRLSIL.

The chain recombines TRBV24-1 with TRBJ1-6; D is unresolved. The V gene's germline CDR1 is KGHDR and CDR2 SFDVKD. V was cut by 1 base and J by 7 bases, with 22 bases left in between. The CDR3 consists of 19 residues. As DNA, the CDR3 is TGTGCCACCAGTGATTTTGAAAGCTCGAGAGGGCCTTCAAATTCACCCCTCCACTTT. It specifies CATSDFESSRGPSNSPLHF.

The rearrangement uses TRBV5-1 and TRBJ2-5; D possibly corresponds to TRBD1 (5 bases). CDR3 size: 15 residues. Between the trimmed V and J ends, which lost 0 bases and 4 bases, there was a span of 13 bases. The germline CDR1 and CDR2 sequences are SGHRS and YFSETQ. The CDR3 nucleotides are TGCGCCAGCAGCTTGGAGGTAGGGGTGAGAGAGACCCAGTACTTC. Translating gives CASSLEVGVRETQYF.

The chain couples TRBV2 to TRBJ1-1; 9 bases are a match to TRBD1. V was clipped by 6 bases and J by 6 bases; unmatched bases: 11. The germline V gene has CDR1 SNHLY and CDR2 FYNNEI. The CDR3 loop spans 15 amino acids. The CDR3, as DNA: TGTGCCAGCAGGTCCCTGGGACAGGGAAGGTCTGAAGCTTTCTTT. This sequence encodes CASRSLGQGRSEAFF. The full variable domain, in which reference TRBV2 and TRBJ1-1 provide the parts outside the CDR3, is EPEVTQTPSHQVTQMGQEVILRCVPISNHLYFYWYRQILGQKVEFLVSFYNNEISEKSEIFDDQFSVERPDGSNFTLKIRSTKLEDSAMYFCASRSLGQGRSEAFFGQGTRLTVV.

The chain couples TRBV21-1 to TRBJ2-7; the DNA was not used to check the table's D call, TRBD1. TRBV21-1 is reported as a pseudogene. The CDR3 sequence is 15 residues long. CDR3 in DNA: TGTGCCAGCAGCAACGTACGGACAGGGGTATGGGAGCAGTACTTC. Translating gives CASSNVRTGVWEQYF.

This chain connects TRBV30 to TRBJ1-3; no clear D. This CDR3 is built from 13 residues. Germline CDR1 GTSNPN, CDR2 SVGIG (reference sequence). Trimming left V 4 bases short and J 7 bases short, with 14 bases between. CDR3 in amino acids: CAWTLRGMNTIYF. CDR3 coding DNA: TGTGCCTGGACCCTAAGAGGGATGAACACCATATATTTT. The variable domain in full, with the rest retrieved from reference TRBV30 and TRBJ1-3, is SQTIHQWPATLVQPVGSPLSLECTVEGTSNPNLYWYRQAAGRGLQLLFYSVGIGQISSEVPQNLSASRPQDRQFILSSKKLLLSDSGFYLCAWTLRGMNTIYFGEGSWLTVV.

This chain connects TRBV28 to TRBJ1-1; D unclear. The CDR3 extends over 13 amino acids. CDR1 and CDR2 from the germline V gene are MDHEN and SYDVKM. V lost 3 bases, J lost 4 bases, and 9 bases lay in between. The CDR3 loop is CASSFQDSTEAFF. The DNA for the CDR3 is TGTGCCAGCAGTTTCCAGGATTCCACTGAAGCTTTCTTT.

This clone was recorded once. The chain couples TRBV13 to TRBJ2-7, with D tentatively TRBD2 (6 bases). The CDR3 spans 14 residues. V was shortened by 5 bases and J by 3 bases, with 14 bases between the two germline ends. Germline CDR1 and CDR2: PRHDT and FYEKMQ (reference sequence). The CDR3 DNA reads TGTGCCAGCAGCCCCTGGAGGGCCCACTACGAGCAGTACTTC. Protein: CASSPWRAHYEQYF.

The CDR3 DNA is TGTGCCAGCAGTCTTTATGTCGATCAGGTGACCGGGGAGCTGTTTTTT. Translating it yields CASSLYVDQVTGELFF. The chain couples TRBV27 to TRBJ2-2; no reliable D call. Trimming removed 5 bases at V and 5 bases at J, with 18 bases between. There are 16 residues in the CDR3. The germline V gene has CDR1 MNHEY and CDR2 SMNVEV (reference sequence).

This clone was detected only once. DNA of the CDR3: TGTGCTAGTGGGGCGGAGGACAGGGTACTCTACGAGCAGTACTTC. Its protein is CASGAEDRVLYEQYF. V and J are TRBV12-5 and TRBJ2-7, with 8 positions matching TRBD1. Germline trimming cut 6 bases from V and 3 bases from J; bases unmatched to any gene: 10. Germline V CDR1 and CDR2: LGHNT, FRNRAP. The CDR3 is 15 residues long.

V usage is TRBV20-1 and J usage is TRBJ1-1; D not resolved. The germline CDR1 and CDR2 sequences are DFQATT and SNEGSKA (reference sequence). V gave up 6 bases and J gave up 1 base, with 6 bases separating them. The CDR3 has 11 residues. Here the CDR3 DNA reads TGCAGTGCAACACAGAACACTGAAGCTTTCTTT. This sequence encodes CSATQNTEAFF.

This sequence joins TRBV6-5 and TRBJ2-7; D unresolved. Per germline, CDR1 MNHEY and CDR2 SVGAGI. This CDR3 has 13 residues. The germline V and J ends were trimmed by 0 bases and 2 bases, with 5 bases remaining between them. CDR3 sequence reads: CASSYSDTYEQYF. CDR3 coding DNA: TGTGCCAGCAGTTACTCCGACACCTACGAGCAGTACTTC.

The chain uses TRBV19 and TRBJ1-5, with 10 bases fitting TRBD1. V lost 9 bases and J lost 1; bases outside the gene matches: 6. Germline CDR1 LNHDA, CDR2 SQIVND (reference sequence). This CDR3 is 15 amino acids long. CDR3 nucleotides: TGTGCCAGCAGGGACAGGGGACAGAGCAATCAGCCCCAGCATTTT. This sequence encodes CASRDRGQSNQPQHF. Complete variable domain (other parts from reference TRBV19 and TRBJ1-5): DGGITQSPKYLFRKEGQNVTLSCEQNLNHDAMYWYRQDPGQGLRLIYYSQIVNDFQKGDIAEGYSVSREKKESFPLTVTSAQKNPTAFYLCASRDRGQSNQPQHFGDGTRLSIL.

Only one count was recorded for this clone. This rearrangement joins TRBV25-1 to TRBJ1-5; a weak D match, TRBD1 (6 bases). CDR3 length: 16 residues. CDR1 and CDR2 from the germline V gene are MGHDK and SYGVNS. V lost 1 base and J 7 bases, leaving 17 bases between the germline ends. The CDR3 DNA follows: TGTGCCAGCAGTGAATTAGGGGGGGGGCTTGAGCAGCCCCAGCATTTT. This codes for CASSELGGGLEQPQHF.